These 24 T cell receptor beta chains were all obtained from the same sample, sequenced in a study of early T cells in non-severe SARS-CoV-2 infection. Each CDR3 protein is one row after TCRdb ran MiXCR on the 5' RACE reads. The sample gives some 40,000 distinct CDR3 sequences, approximately 4.1% of which show up once; about 9% is in the top ten. The sample comprised whole blood. Every receptor here comes from an adult who was a healthcare worker with PCR-confirmed SARS-CoV-2 infection or an uninfected control (not recorded which).

In this sample, this clonotype turned up a few times. This sequence joins TRBV7-2 and TRBJ2-1; D gene uncertain. V was clipped by 5 bases and J by 9 bases, with 8 bases between them. The germline CDR1 and CDR2 sequences are SGHTA and FQGNSA. The CDR3 totals 11 residues. CDR3 DNA: TGTGCCAGCAGCCCTATTAGTGAGCAGTTCTTC. It encodes CASSPISEQFF.

This clonotype ranks as medium-sized. The chain uses TRBV7-2 and TRBJ2-5; perhaps D is TRBD1 or TRBD2 (6 bases each). Germline CDR1 reads SGHTA; CDR2 reads FQGNSA. Trimming took 6 bases from V and 4 from J, leaving 18 bases between them. The CDR3 has 15 amino acids. DNA for the CDR3: TGTGCCAGCAGATCCGGACAGCCCGGGGGAGAGACCCAGTACTTC. This sequence encodes CASRSGQPGGETQYF.

This clonotype was observed at least ten times. The rearrangement joins TRBV6-2 or TRBV6-3 to TRBJ2-7; no clear D. The CDR3 extends over 13 amino acids. Germline V gene lookup returns CDR1 MNHEY and CDR2 SVGEGT. The V end was cut by 6 bases, the J end by 2 bases, with 11 bases between. CDR3 region: CASSRHGAYEQYF. CDR3 nucleotides: TGTGCCAGCAGCCGACACGGTGCCTACGAGCAGTACTTC.

This clonotype has a count of ten or more. CDR3 sequence reads: CASSEGGGDMDEQYF. The CDR3 bases are TGTGCCAGCAGTGAAGGAGGGGGAGACATGGATGAGCAGTACTTC. The chain has TRBV2 and TRBJ2-7; D might be TRBD1 (6 bases). Trimming pared 1 base from V and 7 bases from J, leaving 17 bases between. The CDR3 runs 15 residues. The germline V gene encodes CDR1 SNHLY and CDR2 FYNNEI.

This clonotype appeared a few times. The chain employs TRBV27 and TRBJ2-3; D is tentatively TRBD1 or TRBD2 (5 bases each). The V and J ends lost 0 bases and 1 base respectively, with 14 bases between them. Looked up from germline, CDR1 is MNHEY and CDR2 is SMNVEV (reference sequence). CDR3 length equals 17 residues. The CDR3 nucleotides read TGTGCCAGCAGTTTATCGATGGGGGAGATGGGCACAGATACGCAGTATTTT. Protein product: CASSLSMGEMGTDTQYF.

This clonotype has at least ten counts. This chain links TRBV6-1 with TRBJ1-5; D call uncertain. Germline V gives CDR1 MNHNS, CDR2 SASEGT. This CDR3 region has 15 residues. The V gene lost 7 bases and the J gene lost 2 bases, with 15 bases spanning the gap. The CDR3 DNA follows: TGTGCCAGCACCGGGGTTATAGGTGGCAATCAGCCCCAGCATTTT. Encoded protein: CASTGVIGGNQPQHF.

This clonotype was recorded at least ten times. The DNA of the CDR3 is TGTGCCAGCAGTATCGGGGATGAGCAGTTCTTC. Protein: CASSIGDEQFF. The rearrangement uses TRBV28 and TRBJ2-1, with D perhaps TRBD2 (5 bases). Looked up from germline, CDR1 is MDHEN and CDR2 is SYDVKM. V lost 5 bases, J lost 8 bases, and 7 bases lay in between. This CDR3 has 11 amino acids.

This clonotype came up many times. This rearrangement joins TRBV10-3 to TRBJ2-3; D gene uncertain. Germline CDR1 is ENHRY and CDR2 is SYGVKD. Trimming removed 6 bases at V and 3 bases at J, with 1 base between. There are 10 residues in the CDR3. The chain's CDR3 is CAIRTDTQYF. CDR3 nucleotide sequence: TGTGCCATCAGGACAGATACGCAGTATTTT.

This clonotype was detected many times. The chain combines TRBV20-1 with TRBJ1-1; no definite D call. Per germline, CDR1 DFQATT and CDR2 SNEGSKA (reference sequence). The CDR3 is 13 amino acids. The V end lost 3 bases, the J end lost 1 base, and 9 bases lay between the germline ends. The CDR3 reads CSARADGNTEAFF. As DNA, the CDR3 is TGCAGTGCTAGGGCGGACGGGAACACTGAAGCTTTCTTT.

This clonotype was seen repeatedly, ten times or more. The V and J genes are TRBV29-1 and TRBJ2-2; D not resolved. The CDR3 is 12 amino acids. Germline V gene sequence: CDR1 SQVTM, CDR2 ANQGSEA. V lost 0 bases, J lost 7 bases, and 6 bases lay in between. The chain's CDR3 is CSVEDGNGELFF. The DNA of the CDR3 is TGCAGCGTTGAAGATGGCAACGGGGAGCTGTTTTTT.

This clonotype was counted many times. The rearrangement links TRBV27 to TRBJ1-2; 9 bases agree with TRBD1. Per the germline V gene, CDR1 is MNHEY and CDR2 is SMNVEV (reference sequence). This CDR3 is built from 16 residues. J was trimmed by 8 bases and V by 4 bases; bases with no gene match: 14. The CDR3 DNA is TGTGCCAGCAGTTCGCGGGACAGGGCGGCCATTGGAGGCTACACCTTC. Amino acid sequence: CASSSRDRAAIGGYTF.

This clonotype was found many times. The chain is built from TRBV6-4 and TRBJ2-2; 7 nucleotides match TRBD2. This CDR3 region has 14 residues. V lost 2 bases to trimming and J lost 4 bases; unmatched junction nucleotides: 1. Germline values: CDR1 MRHNA, CDR2 SNTAGT. The CDR3: CASSDGRATGELFF. The CDR3 coding sequence is TGTGCCAGCAGTGACGGGAGGGCCACCGGGGAGCTGTTTTTT.

This clonotype was counted ten times or more. The V gene is TRBV20-1, the J gene TRBJ1-1; unclear D gene. Between the trimmed V and J ends, which lost 3 bases and 3 bases, there was a span of 5 bases. CDR3 length: 11 residues. CDR1 DFQATT and CDR2 SNEGSKA come from the germline V gene (reference sequence). CDR3 amino acids: CSASKYTEAFF. CDR3 in DNA: TGCAGTGCTAGTAAATACACTGAAGCTTTCTTT.

This clonotype showed up many times. The chain links TRBV7-9 to TRBJ2-2; D not certain. This CDR3 contains 15 residues. In germline, CDR1 is SEHNR, CDR2 FQNEAQ (reference sequence). Trimming removed 4 bases from V and 4 bases from J, with 13 bases in between. The CDR3 DNA is TGTGCCAGCAGCTGGCCATCTGTCGTCACCGGGGAGCTGTTTTTT. Protein: CASSWPSVVTGELFF.

This clonotype was recorded many times. The rearrangement links TRBV7-2 to TRBJ1-5, with TRBD1 as a possible D gene (5 bases). CDR3 length equals 14 residues. CDR1 SGHTA and CDR2 FQGNSA come from the germline V gene. V lost 1 base, J lost 6 bases, and 10 bases lay in between. The CDR3 DNA reads TGTGCCAGCAGCTTAGGGCCCGGGGGTCAGCCCCAGCATTTT. Encoded protein: CASSLGPGGQPQHF. Together with reference TRBV7-2 and TRBJ1-5, the CDR3 gives the full variable domain: GAGVSQSPSNKVTEKGKDVELRCDPISGHTALYWYRQSLGQGLEFLIYFQGNSAPDKSGLPSDRFSAERTGGSVSTLTIQRTQQEDSAVYLCASSLGPGGQPQHFGDGTRLSIL.

The sample holds a few counts of this clonotype. The chain couples TRBV10-3 to TRBJ1-1; 8 bases fit TRBD1. The germline V gene encodes CDR1 ENHRY and CDR2 SYGVKD. The CDR3 is made up of 14 amino acids. After removal of 4 bases from V and 1 base from J, the junction contained 2 bases not matched to a gene. CDR3 residues: CAISGDRRNTEAFF. CDR3 bases: TGTGCCATCAGTGGGGACAGGAGGAACACTGAAGCTTTCTTT.

The CDR3 nucleotides read TGCAGCGTTTTAGGGACAGGGCGTAACACCGGGGAGCTGTTTTTT. This encodes CSVLGTGRNTGELFF. The chain recombines TRBV29-1 with TRBJ2-2; 9 nucleotides agree with TRBD1. CDR1 is SQVTM and CDR2 is ANQGSEA in the germline V gene. The junction had 6 bases not matched to a gene; V was cut back by 5 bases and J by 2 bases. The CDR3 spans 15 residues.

This clonotype was seen only a few times. The CDR3 loop reads CASSLSSGSRTGELFF. The CDR3 bases are TGTGCCAGCAGCCTTAGCTCCGGGAGCAGGACCGGGGAGCTGTTTTTT. This chain connects TRBV7-9 to TRBJ2-2; D possibly corresponds to TRBD2 (6 bases). Deletions cut 5 bases from V and 5 bases from J, with 18 bases between. Germline V lookup: CDR1 SEHNR, CDR2 FQNEAQ (reference sequence). The CDR3 runs to 16 residues. Complete variable domain (other parts from reference TRBV7-9 and TRBJ2-2): DTGVSQNPRHKITKRGQNVTFRCDPISEHNRLYWYRQTLGQGPEFLTYFQNEAQLEKSRLLSDRFSAERPKGSFSTLEIQRTEQGDSAMYLCASSLSSGSRTGELFFGEGSRLTVL.

The chain is built from TRBV11-1 and TRBJ2-1, with 7 bases lining up with TRBD2. CDR1 SGHAT and CDR2 FQDESV come from the germline V gene (reference sequence). V lost 5 bases to trimming and J lost 6 bases; unmatched junction nucleotides: 16. The CDR3 is 17 amino acids. The chain's CDR3 is CASSPLGREPTSNEQFF. DNA for the CDR3: TGTGCCAGCAGCCCCCTGGGGAGGGAACCGACCTCCAATGAGCAGTTCTTC.

This clonotype was seen at least ten times. The chain combines TRBV5-6 with TRBJ2-7; D may be TRBD1 (7 bases). Germline lookup yields CDR1 SGHDT and CDR2 YYEEEE. V lost 5 bases to trimming and J lost 6 bases, with 15 bases between them. The CDR3 is 13 residues long. The CDR3 protein is CASRRDRRGEQYV. CDR3 DNA sequence: TGTGCCAGCAGGCGGGACAGACGTGGCGAGCAGTACGTC.

This clonotype was observed many times. The chain has TRBV6-1 and TRBJ1-6; D is undetermined. CDR3 length equals 13 residues. Germline V gene data show CDR1 as MNHNS and CDR2 as SASEGT. The V end lost 3 bases, the J end lost 10 bases, and 10 bases lay between the germline ends. The CDR3 DNA reads as TGTGCCAGCAGTGAGCAGGAACGGTCACCCCTCCACTTT. This codes for CASSEQERSPLHF.

This clonotype was recorded at least ten times. The CDR3 loop reads CSARGLAGGTYNEQFF. The CDR3 bases are TGCAGTGCTAGGGGCCTAGCGGGAGGAACCTACAATGAGCAGTTCTTC. The chain is built from TRBV20-1 and TRBJ2-1; the match to TRBD2 covers 11 bases. J gave up 2 bases and V 3 bases, and 6 bases lay outside the gene matches. The germline gives CDR1 DFQATT, CDR2 SNEGSKA (reference sequence). The CDR3 is made up of 16 amino acids.

This clonotype was counted many times. The chain joins TRBV7-9 to TRBJ2-6; a weak D match, TRBD1 (6 bases). CDR1 and CDR2 from the germline V gene are SEHNR and FQNEAQ (reference sequence). Trimming took off 4 bases at V and 2 bases at J, with 12 bases between the two ends. The CDR3 covers 16 residues. The CDR3 sequence: CASSSGWGPGANVLTF. In nucleotides, the CDR3 is TGTGCCAGCAGCTCCGGTTGGGGGCCTGGGGCCAACGTCCTGACTTTC. Full variable domain (missing parts from reference TRBV7-9 and TRBJ2-6): DTGVSQNPRHKITKRGQNVTFRCDPISEHNRLYWYRQTLGQGPEFLTYFQNEAQLEKSRLLSDRFSAERPKGSFSTLEIQRTEQGDSAMYLCASSSGWGPGANVLTFGAGSRLTVL.

This clonotype was counted many times. This sequence joins TRBV7-6 and TRBJ1-2; 8 nucleotides align to TRBD1. Germline V gives CDR1 SGHVS, CDR2 FNYEAQ. The CDR3 spans 15 residues. Losses at the gene ends were 5 bases for V and 6 bases for J; bases not matched to a gene: 11. The CDR3 bases are TGTGCCAGCAGCGCCAGACAGGGGCAGGGTAATGGCTACACCTTC. As protein: CASSARQGQGNGYTF.